The clone carrying this TCR beta chain was seen repeatedly, ten times or more. Germline-derived CDR1 and CDR2 are SQVTM and ANQGSEA. V was shortened by 3 bases and J by 8 bases, with 19 bases between the two germline ends. CDR3 length equals 14 residues. The data stem from a study of identical twins. TCRdb re-called the 5' RACE reads with MiXCR, one entry per CDR3 protein. The sample records roughly 750,000 distinct CDR3 sequences, 20% to 25% being singletons. These same records also appear under a second study, on T cells expressing NK-cell markers.

V usage is TRBV29-1 and J usage is TRBJ1-2; D not resolved. The sample comprised PBMCs. This sequence was found in a woman younger than 35 in good health. In DNA, the CDR3 is TGCAGCGTTGATGGGCGGCCCCGGTCCCCGGGCTACACCTTC. Translated, it gives CSVDGRPRSPGYTF.